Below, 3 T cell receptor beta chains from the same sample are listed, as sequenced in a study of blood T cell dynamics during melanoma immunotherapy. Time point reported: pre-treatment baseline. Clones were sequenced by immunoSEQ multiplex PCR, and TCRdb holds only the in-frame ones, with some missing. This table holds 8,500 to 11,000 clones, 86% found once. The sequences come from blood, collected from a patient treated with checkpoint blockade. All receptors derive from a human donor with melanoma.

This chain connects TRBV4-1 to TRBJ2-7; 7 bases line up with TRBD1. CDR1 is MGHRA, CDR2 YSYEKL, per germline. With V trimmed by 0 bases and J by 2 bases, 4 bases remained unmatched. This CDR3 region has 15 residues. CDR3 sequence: CASSQERQGPYEQYF. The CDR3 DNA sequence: TGCGCCAGCAGCCAAGAAAGACAGGGTCCCTACGAGCAGTACTTC.

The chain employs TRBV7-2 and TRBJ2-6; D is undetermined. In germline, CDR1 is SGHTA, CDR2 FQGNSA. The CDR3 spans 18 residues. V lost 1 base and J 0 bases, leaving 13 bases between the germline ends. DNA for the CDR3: TGTGCCAGCAGCTTAGTTTCGATCTGGGACTCTGGGGCCAACGTCCTGACTTTC. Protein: CASSLVSIWDSGANVLTF. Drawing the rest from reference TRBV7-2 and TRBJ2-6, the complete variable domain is GAGVSQSPSNKVTEKGKDVELRCDPISGHTALYWYRQSLGQGLEFLIYFQGNSAPDKSGLPSDRFSAERTGGSVSTLTIQRTQQEDSAVYLCASSLVSIWDSGANVLTFGAGSRLTVL.

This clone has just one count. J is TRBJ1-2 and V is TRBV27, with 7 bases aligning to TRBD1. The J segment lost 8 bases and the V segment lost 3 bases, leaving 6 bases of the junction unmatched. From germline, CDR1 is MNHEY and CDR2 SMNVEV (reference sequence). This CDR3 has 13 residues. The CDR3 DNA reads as TGTGCCAGCAGTTTCAGGGACAGTCGGGGCTACACCTTC. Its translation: CASSFRDSRGYTF.